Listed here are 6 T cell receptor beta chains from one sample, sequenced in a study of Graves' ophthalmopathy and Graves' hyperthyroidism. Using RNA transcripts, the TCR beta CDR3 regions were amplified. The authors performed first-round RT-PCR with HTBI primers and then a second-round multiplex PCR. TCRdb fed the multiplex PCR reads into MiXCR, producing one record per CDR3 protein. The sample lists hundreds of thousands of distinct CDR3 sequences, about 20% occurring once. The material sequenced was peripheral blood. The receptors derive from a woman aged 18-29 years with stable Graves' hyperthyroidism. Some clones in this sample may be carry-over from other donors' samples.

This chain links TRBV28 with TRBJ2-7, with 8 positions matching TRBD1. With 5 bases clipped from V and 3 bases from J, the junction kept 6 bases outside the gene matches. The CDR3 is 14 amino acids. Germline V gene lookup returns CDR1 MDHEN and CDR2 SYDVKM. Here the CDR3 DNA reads TGTGCCAGCAGTAGGGACAGGAGTGGCTACGAGCAGTACTTC. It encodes CASSRDRSGYEQYF. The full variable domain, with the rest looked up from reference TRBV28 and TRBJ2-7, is DVKVTQSSRYLVKRTGEKVFLECVQDMDHENMFWYRQDPGLGLRLIYFSYDVKMKEKGDIPEGYSVSREKKERFSLILESASTNQTSMYLCASSRDRSGYEQYFGPGTRLTVT.

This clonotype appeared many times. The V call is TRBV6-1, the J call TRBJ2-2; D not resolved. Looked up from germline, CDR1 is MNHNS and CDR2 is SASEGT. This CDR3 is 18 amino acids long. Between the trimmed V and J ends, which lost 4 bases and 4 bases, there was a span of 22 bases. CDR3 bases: TGTGCCAGCAGTGGCGATCTACACTCTTCGAACCCCACCGGGGAGCTGTTTTTT. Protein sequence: CASSGDLHSSNPTGELFF.

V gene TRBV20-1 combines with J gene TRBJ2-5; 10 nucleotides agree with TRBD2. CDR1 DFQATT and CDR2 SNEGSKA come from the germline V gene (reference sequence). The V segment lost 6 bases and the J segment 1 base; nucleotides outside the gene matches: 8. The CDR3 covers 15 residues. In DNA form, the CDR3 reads TGCAGTGCCGGAACCAGCGGGGGGGCCCAAGAGACCCAGTACTTC. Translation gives CSAGTSGGAQETQYF.

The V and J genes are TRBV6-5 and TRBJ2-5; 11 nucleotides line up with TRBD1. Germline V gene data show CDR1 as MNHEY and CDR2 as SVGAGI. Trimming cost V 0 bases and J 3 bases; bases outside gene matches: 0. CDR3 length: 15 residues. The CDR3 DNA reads TGTGCCAGCAGTTACTCGGGACAGGGGGAAGAGACCCAGTACTTC. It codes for CASSYSGQGEETQYF.

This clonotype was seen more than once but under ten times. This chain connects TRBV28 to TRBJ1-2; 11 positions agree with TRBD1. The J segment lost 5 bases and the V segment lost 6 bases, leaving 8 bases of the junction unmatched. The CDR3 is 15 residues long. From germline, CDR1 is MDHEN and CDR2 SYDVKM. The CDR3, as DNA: TGTGCCAGCAGCCTCCGGGACAGGGGGTATTATGGCTACACCTTC. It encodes CASSLRDRGYYGYTF.

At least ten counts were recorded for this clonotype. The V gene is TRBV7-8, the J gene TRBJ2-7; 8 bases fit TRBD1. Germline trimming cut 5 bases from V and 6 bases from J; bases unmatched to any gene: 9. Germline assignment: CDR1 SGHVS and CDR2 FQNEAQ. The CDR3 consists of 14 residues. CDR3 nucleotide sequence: TGTGCCAGCAGCCCCCGGGACAGGTTCGGCGAGCAGTACTTC. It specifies CASSPRDRFGEQYF.